The T cell receptor (beta chain) described here comes from a study of OX40 agonist ivuxolimab in advanced cancers. Overall study: Participants, around 80% male, averaged roughly 60 years of age, ranging from roughly 23 to 80.

Cycle 7 day 1, cycle 4 day 1, and baseline were the timepoints at which blood was sampled. Sequencing was performed with immunoSEQ multiplex PCR; in TCRdb, only in-frame clones are kept and a portion is missing. Of some 95,000 clones detected, around 85% appear once; the ten largest clones hold less than 5%. To note about this clone: Its cognate antigen is unknown.

The CDR3 spans 14 residues. With 3 bases clipped from V and 4 bases from J, the junction kept 4 bases outside the gene matches. Germline V gene data show CDR1 as SGDLS and CDR2 as YYNGEE. General study results and limits: Expanded clones belonging to CD8+ T cells outnumbered, on average, those of CD4+. Normalized T-cell clonal expansion was also low in some nonresponders.

This clonotype was sampled from an adult with an advanced solid tumor such as melanoma, head and neck, liver or kidney cancer. The sequenced sample was CD4+ or CD8+ T cells sorted from blood, obtained in a trial of the OX40 agonist ivuxolimab. This chain joins TRBV9 and TRBJ2-7; the match to TRBD2 covers 10 bases. CDR3 protein: CASSGGLAAYEQYF. Written as DNA, the CDR3 is TGTGCCAGCAGCGGAGGACTAGCGGCATACGAGCAGTACTTC.